This TCR beta chain was found in a study of vaccination and CD4 T cells after COVID-19. Background on the study: In culture, cells were exposed to overlapping spike peptides from SARS-CoV-2, HCoV-NL63, HCoV-OC43 and HCoV-229E. Study-wide results and caveats: Median numbers of SARS-CoV-2-reactive clonotypes increased from 21 to 38 (not a significant change). Spike mono-reactivity was found in 304 of the 307 vaccine-specific clones identified in convalescent patients.

This clonotype has just a few counts. The antigen is unknown. Germline V gene lookup returns CDR1 SGHRS and CDR2 YFSETQ. The CDR3 spans 17 residues. The J segment lost 0 bases and the V segment lost 4 bases, leaving 10 bases of the junction unmatched. This sample's treatment: approximately nine-day PBMC culture with coronavirus spike peptide pools or control peptides (ViraFEST assay). TCR sequencing followed the expansion of antigen-specific T cells with peptide pools in ViraFEST. The Oncomine TCR Beta short-read assay was applied to DNA of cultured CD4+ T cells. One entry per CDR3 protein results from TCRdb running MiXCR on the PCR reads. The profile covers 4,500 or so distinct CDR3 sequences, with around 21% appearing a single time and under 20% taken by the ten largest.

Sequenced input: CD4+ T cells from blood, cultured in vitro. This TCR derives from a human donor who had recovered from COVID-19. V usage is TRBV5-1 and J usage is TRBJ2-3; 8 nucleotides match TRBD2. CDR3 in DNA: TGCGCCAGCAGCACGGGTCGTAGCGGGATTAGCACAGATACGCAGTATTTT. Translated: CASSTGRSGISTDTQYF. Drawing the rest from reference TRBV5-1 and TRBJ2-3, the complete variable domain is KAGVTQTPRYLIKTRGQQVTLSCSPISGHRSVSWYQQTPGQGLQFLFEYFSETQRNKGNFPGRFSGRQFSNSRSEMNVSTLELGDSALYLCASSTGRSGISTDTQYFGPGTRLTVL.